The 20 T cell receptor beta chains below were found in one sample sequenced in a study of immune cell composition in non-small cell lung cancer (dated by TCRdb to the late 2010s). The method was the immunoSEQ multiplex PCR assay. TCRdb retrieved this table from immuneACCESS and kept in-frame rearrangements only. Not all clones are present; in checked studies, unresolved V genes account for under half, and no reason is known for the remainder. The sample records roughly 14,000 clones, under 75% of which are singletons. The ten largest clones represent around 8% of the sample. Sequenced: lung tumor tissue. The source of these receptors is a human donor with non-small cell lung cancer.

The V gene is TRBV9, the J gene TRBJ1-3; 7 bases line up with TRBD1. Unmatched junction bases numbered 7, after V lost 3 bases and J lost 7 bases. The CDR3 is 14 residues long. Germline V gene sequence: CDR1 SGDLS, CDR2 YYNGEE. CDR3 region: CASSAATGWNTIYF. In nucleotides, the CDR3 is TGTGCCAGCAGCGCCGCGACAGGGTGGAACACCATATATTTT.

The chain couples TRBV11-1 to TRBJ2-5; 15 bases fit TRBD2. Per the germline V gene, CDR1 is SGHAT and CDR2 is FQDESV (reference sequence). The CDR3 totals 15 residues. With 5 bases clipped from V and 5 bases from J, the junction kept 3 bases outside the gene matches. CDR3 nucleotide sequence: TGTGCCAGCAGCCCTGGGACTAGCGGGGGGGAGACCCAGTACTTC. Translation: CASSPGTSGGETQYF.

This CDR3 reads CASRGTGEEPQHF. The CDR3 bases are TGTGCCAGCAGAGGGACAGGGGAAGAGCCCCAGCATTTT. The rearrangement uses TRBV6-1 and TRBJ1-5; the match to TRBD1 covers 10 bases. CDR3 size: 13 residues. The V gene end was trimmed by 6 bases and the J gene end by 8 bases; junction bases not matched to a gene: 4. Germline V CDR1 and CDR2: MNHNS, SASEGT.

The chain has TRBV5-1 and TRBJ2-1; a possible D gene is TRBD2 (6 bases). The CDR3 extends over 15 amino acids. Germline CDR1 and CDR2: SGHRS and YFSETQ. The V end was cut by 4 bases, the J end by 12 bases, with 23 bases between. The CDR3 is CASSAGTGNNEWQFF. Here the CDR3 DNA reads TGCGCCAGCAGCGCAGGGACTGGAAACAATGAGTGGCAGTTCTTC.

For the CDR3, the DNA is TGCGCCAGCAGCTTGGAGAGGTTGGGCAGGGACACTGAAGCTTTCTTT. Translating it yields CASSLERLGRDTEAFF. The genes are TRBV5-1 and TRBJ1-1, with a tentative D call TRBD1 (5 bases). V was shortened by 0 bases and J by 3 bases, with 15 bases between the two germline ends. The CDR3 totals 16 residues. CDR1 is SGHRS and CDR2 is YFSETQ in the germline V gene.

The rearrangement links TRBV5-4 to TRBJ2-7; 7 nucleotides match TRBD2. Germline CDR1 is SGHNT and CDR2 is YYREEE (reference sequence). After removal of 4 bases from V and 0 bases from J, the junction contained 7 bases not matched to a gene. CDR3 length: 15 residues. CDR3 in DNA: TGTGCCAGCAGCCCCGGGGGGTCGAGCTCCTACGAGCAGTACTTC. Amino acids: CASSPGGSSSYEQYF.

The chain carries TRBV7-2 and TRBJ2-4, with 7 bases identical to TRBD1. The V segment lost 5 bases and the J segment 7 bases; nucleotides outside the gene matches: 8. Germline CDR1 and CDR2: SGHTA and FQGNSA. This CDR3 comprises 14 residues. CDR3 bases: TGTGCCAGCAGCCTAGACAGGGATGGGAACATTCAGTACTTC. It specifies CASSLDRDGNIQYF.

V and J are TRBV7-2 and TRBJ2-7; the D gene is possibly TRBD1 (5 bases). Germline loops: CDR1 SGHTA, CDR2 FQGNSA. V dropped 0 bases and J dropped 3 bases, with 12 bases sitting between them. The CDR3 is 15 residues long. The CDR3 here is CASSLASGIGYEQYF. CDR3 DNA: TGTGCCAGCAGCTTAGCATCAGGGATAGGCTACGAGCAGTACTTC.

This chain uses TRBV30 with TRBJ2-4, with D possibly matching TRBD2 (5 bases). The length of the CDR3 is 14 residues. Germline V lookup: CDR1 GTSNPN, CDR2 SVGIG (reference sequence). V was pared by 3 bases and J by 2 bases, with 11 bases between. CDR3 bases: TGTGCCTGGAGCGACCCGGGAACCAAAAACATTCAGTACTTC. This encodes CAWSDPGTKNIQYF.

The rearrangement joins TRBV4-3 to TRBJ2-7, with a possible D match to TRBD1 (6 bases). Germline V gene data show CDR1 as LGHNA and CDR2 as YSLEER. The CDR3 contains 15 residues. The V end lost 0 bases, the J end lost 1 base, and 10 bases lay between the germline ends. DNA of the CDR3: TGCGCCAGCAGCCAAGATGGGACACCTTCCTACGAGCAGTACTTC. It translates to CASSQDGTPSYEQYF.

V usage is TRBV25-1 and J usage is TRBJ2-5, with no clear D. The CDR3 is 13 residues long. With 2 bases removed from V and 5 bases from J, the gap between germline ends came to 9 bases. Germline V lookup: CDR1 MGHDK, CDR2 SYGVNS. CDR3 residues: CASSEPGYETQYF. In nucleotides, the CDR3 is TGTGCCAGCAGTGAACCCGGGTACGAGACCCAGTACTTC.

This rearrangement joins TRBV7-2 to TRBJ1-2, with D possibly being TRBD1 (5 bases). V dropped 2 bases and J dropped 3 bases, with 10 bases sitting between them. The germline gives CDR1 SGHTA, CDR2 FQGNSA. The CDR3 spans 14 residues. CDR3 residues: CASSLRSGDYGYTF. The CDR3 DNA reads TGTGCCAGCAGCTTACGGTCGGGGGACTATGGCTACACCTTC.

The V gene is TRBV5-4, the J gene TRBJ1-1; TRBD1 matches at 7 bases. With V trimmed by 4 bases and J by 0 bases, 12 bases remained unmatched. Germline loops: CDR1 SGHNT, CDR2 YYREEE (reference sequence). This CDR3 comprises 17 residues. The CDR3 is CASSQRTGLILNTEAFF. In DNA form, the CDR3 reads TGTGCCAGCAGCCAGCGGACAGGACTAATTTTGAACACTGAAGCTTTCTTT. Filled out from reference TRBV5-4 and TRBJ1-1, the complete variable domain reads ETGVTQSPTHLIKTRGQQVTLRCSSQSGHNTVSWYQQALGQGPQFIFQYYREEENGRGNFPPRFSGLQFPNYSSELNVNALELDDSALYLCASSQRTGLILNTEAFFGQGTRLTVV.

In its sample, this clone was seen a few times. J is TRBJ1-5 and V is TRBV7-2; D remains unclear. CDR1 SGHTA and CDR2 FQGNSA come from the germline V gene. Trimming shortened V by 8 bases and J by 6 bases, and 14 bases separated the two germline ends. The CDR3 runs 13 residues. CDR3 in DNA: TGTGCCAGCGGGCCGGTCTCAGGTCAGCCCCAGCATTTT. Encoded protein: CASGPVSGQPQHF.

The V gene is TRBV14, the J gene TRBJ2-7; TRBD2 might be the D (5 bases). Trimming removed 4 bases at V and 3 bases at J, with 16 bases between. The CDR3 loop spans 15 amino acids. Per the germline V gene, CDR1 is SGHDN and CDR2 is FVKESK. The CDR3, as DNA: TGTGCCAGCAGCCGCGCCGGGAACAAAAACTACGAGCAGTACTTC. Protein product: CASSRAGNKNYEQYF.

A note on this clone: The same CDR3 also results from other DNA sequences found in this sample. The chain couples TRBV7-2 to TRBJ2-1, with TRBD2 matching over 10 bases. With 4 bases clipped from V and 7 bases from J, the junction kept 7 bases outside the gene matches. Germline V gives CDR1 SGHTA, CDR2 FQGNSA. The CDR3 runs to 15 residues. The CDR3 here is CASSSSGGAGNEQFF. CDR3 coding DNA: TGTGCCAGCAGCTCGAGCGGGGGGGCAGGGAATGAGCAGTTCTTC.

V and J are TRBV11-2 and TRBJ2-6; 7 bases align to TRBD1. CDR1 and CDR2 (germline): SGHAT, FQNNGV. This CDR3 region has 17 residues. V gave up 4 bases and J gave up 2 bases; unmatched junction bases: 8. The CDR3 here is CASSSRQGRTGANVLTF. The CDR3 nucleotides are TGTGCCAGCAGCTCGAGACAGGGAAGGACTGGGGCCAACGTCCTGACTTTC.

CDR3 bases: TGTGCCAGTCAGACAGACTACACTGAAGCTTTCTTT. This encodes CASQTDYTEAFF. The chain combines TRBV6-1 with TRBJ1-1; TRBD1 is a possible D gene (5 bases). Germline CDR1 reads MNHNS; CDR2 reads SASEGT. V shed 9 bases and J shed 3 bases, with 11 bases lying between them. The CDR3 sequence is 12 residues long.

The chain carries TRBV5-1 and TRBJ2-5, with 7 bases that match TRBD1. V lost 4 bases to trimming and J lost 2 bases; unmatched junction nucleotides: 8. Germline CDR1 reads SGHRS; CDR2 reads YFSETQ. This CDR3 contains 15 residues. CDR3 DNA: TGCGCCAGCAGCGTAGAGGGACAGTCACAAGAGACCCAGTACTTC. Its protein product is CASSVEGQSQETQYF. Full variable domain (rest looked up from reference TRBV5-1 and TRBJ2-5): KAGVTQTPRYLIKTRGQQVTLSCSPISGHRSVSWYQQTPGQGLQFLFEYFSETQRNKGNFPGRFSGRQFSNSRSEMNVSTLELGDSALYLCASSVEGQSQETQYFGPGTRLLVL.

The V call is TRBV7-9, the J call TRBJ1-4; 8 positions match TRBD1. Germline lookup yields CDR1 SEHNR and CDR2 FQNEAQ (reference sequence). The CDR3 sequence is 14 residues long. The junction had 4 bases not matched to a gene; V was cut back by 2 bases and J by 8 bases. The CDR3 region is CASSLRTGIEKLFF. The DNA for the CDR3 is TGTGCCAGCAGCTTAAGGACAGGGATCGAAAAACTGTTTTTT.